The 23 T cell receptor beta chains below were found in one sample sequenced in a study of CD8 T cells in ankylosing spondylitis. Notes on the study in general: Characteristic, it appeared, of ankylosing spondylitis blood was a TCR beta motif of fewer than 10 highly homologous variants.

TCRdb called the 5' RACE reads again in MiXCR, with one record for every CDR3 protein. In the table there are about 210,000 distinct CDR3 sequences, just under 7.5% of which are singletons. The antigens for these receptors are not known. Sequencing was carried out using blood, either unsorted or a sorted T cell fraction (not recorded which). The receptors were gathered from a male donor with ankylosing spondylitis.

This clonotype was seen ten or more times. J is TRBJ2-2 and V is TRBV20-1, with D uncertain. V gave up 0 bases and J gave up 1 base, with 6 bases separating them. The germline gives CDR1 DFQATT, CDR2 SNEGSKA (reference sequence). CDR3 length equals 14 residues. This CDR3 reads CSARDRQNTGELFF. The CDR3 region has the DNA TGCAGTGCTAGAGATCGACAGAACACCGGGGAGCTGTTTTTT.

This clonotype was seen many times. The chain uses TRBV27 and TRBJ2-7; 10 bases map to TRBD1. V was pared by 4 bases and J by 6 bases, with 9 bases of the junction left unmatched. This CDR3 comprises 15 residues. CDR1 and CDR2 from the germline V gene are MNHEY and SMNVEV (reference sequence). The CDR3 reads CASSSPGTGDVEQYF. DNA for the CDR3: TGTGCCAGCAGTTCCCCCGGGACAGGGGATGTCGAGCAGTACTTC.

Of note for this clonotype: Lacking the conserved final phenylalanine or tryptophan, this CDR3 likely reflects a read error. Here the CDR3 DNA reads TGTGCCAGCAGTTACAGGGTTACTCAGCCCCAGCATATT. This codes for CASSYRVTQPQHI. The chain carries TRBV6-2 or TRBV6-3 and TRBJ1-5; D is unresolved. The CDR3 has 13 residues. Germline CDR1 MNHEY, CDR2 SVGEGT. V shed 2 bases and J shed 6 bases, with 8 bases lying between them.

This clonotype showed up many times. This chain uses TRBV27 with TRBJ1-1; no definite D call. This CDR3 region has 12 residues. Germline values: CDR1 MNHEY, CDR2 SMNVEV (reference sequence). V lost 2 bases to trimming and J lost 5 bases, with 6 bases between them. The CDR3 sequence: CASSLKGTEAFF. The CDR3 DNA follows: TGTGCCAGCAGTTTAAAGGGTACTGAAGCTTTCTTT.

This clonotype has ten or more counts. This chain connects TRBV5-1 to TRBJ1-1; D possibly corresponds to TRBD1 (6 bases). Germline lookup yields CDR1 SGHRS and CDR2 YFSETQ. The CDR3 runs to 15 residues. Trimming pared 1 base from V and 0 bases from J, leaving 10 bases between. The chain's CDR3 is CASSLLQGMNTEAFF. The CDR3 nucleotides read TGCGCCAGCAGCTTGCTCCAGGGGATGAACACTGAAGCTTTCTTT.

The sample holds many counts of this clonotype. CDR3 DNA sequence: TGTGCCAGCAGCCTCCGACCTCGCGGGAGAGCCTACAATGAGCAGTTCTTC. It specifies CASSLRPRGRAYNEQFF. This chain connects TRBV7-2 to TRBJ2-1; 7 bases are a match to TRBD2. V lost 5 bases and J lost 2; bases outside the gene matches: 12. CDR1 and CDR2 from the germline V gene are SGHTA and FQGNSA. The CDR3 is 17 amino acids.

A few counts support this clonotype. The chain joins TRBV5-1 to TRBJ1-2; a possible D gene is TRBD1 (6 bases). V lost 0 bases to trimming and J lost 6 bases, with 15 bases between them. Germline V gene data show CDR1 as SGHRS and CDR2 as YFSETQ. The CDR3 consists of 15 residues. The CDR3 sequence: CASSLDETGPDGYTF. DNA of the CDR3: TGCGCCAGCAGCTTGGACGAGACAGGCCCCGATGGCTACACCTTC.

Ten or more counts support this clonotype. This rearrangement joins TRBV10-3 to TRBJ1-5, with D perhaps matching TRBD1 (5 bases). Germline V gene sequence: CDR1 ENHRY, CDR2 SYGVKD. V dropped 2 bases and J dropped 2 bases, with 13 bases sitting between them. The CDR3 length is 16 residues. The CDR3 protein is CAISEAGGYGNQPQHF. The CDR3 region has the DNA TGTGCCATCAGTGAGGCCGGGGGGTACGGCAATCAGCCCCAGCATTTT.

This clonotype was observed at least ten times. The V and J genes are TRBV20-1 and TRBJ2-7; 8 bases match TRBD1. Trimming took 1 base from V and 0 from J; bases not matched to a gene: 5. Germline V gene data show CDR1 as DFQATT and CDR2 as SNEGSKA (reference sequence). This CDR3 is 15 amino acids long. CDR3 region: CSARAQGDSSYEQYF. The CDR3 nucleotides read TGCAGTGCTAGAGCACAGGGGGACAGCTCCTACGAGCAGTACTTC.

The table lists this clonotype with a few counts. The rearrangement joins TRBV6-5 to TRBJ2-1, with D tentatively TRBD1 (6 bases). Looked up from germline, CDR1 is MNHEY and CDR2 is SVGAGI. This CDR3 spans 15 amino acids. V was shortened by 2 bases and J by 8 bases, with 16 bases between the two germline ends. CDR3 in amino acids: CASSYRGSPRHEQFF. The CDR3 DNA sequence: TGTGCCAGCAGTTACAGGGGGTCGCCCCGCCATGAGCAGTTCTTC.

This clonotype was counted at least ten times. The chain uses TRBV7-9 and TRBJ2-7; 10 bases map to TRBD2. From germline, CDR1 is SEHNR and CDR2 FQNEAQ (reference sequence). V trimming: 5 bases; J trimming: 0 bases; junction bases outside the gene matches: 10. CDR3 length: 17 amino acids. The CDR3 spells CASSPAVAGGSSYEQYF. In DNA, the CDR3 is TGTGCCAGCAGCCCCGCGGTAGCGGGGGGTAGCTCCTACGAGCAGTACTTC.

The V and J genes are TRBV9 and TRBJ2-1, with D maybe TRBD2 (6 bases). Per germline, CDR1 SGDLS and CDR2 YYNGEE. The V end lost 2 bases, the J end lost 8 bases, and 11 bases lay between the germline ends. There are 13 residues in the CDR3. As DNA, the CDR3 is TGTGCCAGCAGCGTCGGCGGAGGGGATGAGCAGTTCTTC. It translates to CASSVGGGDEQFF.

This clonotype was counted ten times or more. The genes are TRBV7-8 and TRBJ2-4, with a possible D match to TRBD1 (6 bases). V was clipped by 1 base and J by 0 bases, with 10 bases between them. Germline values: CDR1 SGHVS, CDR2 FQNEAQ. The CDR3 runs to 16 residues. The CDR3 DNA reads TGTGCCAGCAGCTTAGGTGGCAGGGGAGCCAAAAACATTCAGTACTTC. It encodes CASSLGGRGAKNIQYF.

This clonotype occurred many times. This rearrangement joins TRBV11-3 to TRBJ2-7; TRBD1 matches at 7 bases. This CDR3 has 16 residues. Unmatched junction bases numbered 12, after V lost 6 bases and J lost 1 base. From germline, CDR1 is SGHNT and CDR2 YENEEA. The DNA for the CDR3 is TGTGCCAGCAGGCCCTACCGGGACAGCAAATCCTACGAGCAGTACTTC. Its translation: CASRPYRDSKSYEQYF. The variable domain in full, completed from reference TRBV11-3 and TRBJ2-7, reads EAGVVQSPRYKIIEKKQPVAFWCNPISGHNTLYWYLQNLGQGPELLIRYENEEAVDDSQLPKDRFSAERLKGVDSTLKIQPAELGDSAVYLCASRPYRDSKSYEQYFGPGTRLTVT.

The rearrangement uses TRBV4-2 and TRBJ1-2; D gene unclear. Germline CDR1 is LGHNA and CDR2 is YNFKEQ. V was trimmed by 0 bases and J by 8 bases, leaving 16 bases between them. The CDR3 has 15 residues. In DNA form, the CDR3 reads TGTGCCAGCAGCCAAGAGAGGACCGAAGTTTACGGCTACACCTTC. The encoded protein is CASSQERTEVYGYTF.

The chain couples TRBV28 to TRBJ2-7; no clear D gene. The V gene lost 4 bases and the J gene lost 0 bases, with 25 bases spanning the gap. Germline V lookup: CDR1 MDHEN, CDR2 SYDVKM. CDR3 length: 19 amino acids. CDR3 sequence reads: CASSSLIQTGLSYSYEQYF. In DNA form, the CDR3 reads TGTGCCAGCAGTTCGTTAATCCAAACGGGCCTCTCTTACTCCTACGAGCAGTACTTC.

As regards this clonotype: A read error may be the cause here, since a much bigger clone is one base away. CDR3 coding DNA: TGTGCCAGCAGCGTTCTCGAATACTACCAGCAGTACTTC. The encoded protein is CASSVLEYYQQYF. The chain recombines TRBV12-3 or TRBV12-4 with TRBJ2-7; D remains ambiguous. The CDR3 contains 13 residues.

This sequence joins TRBV30 and TRBJ2-1, with D uncertain. V was cut by 0 bases and J by 1 base, with 13 bases left in between. Germline CDR1 reads GTSNPN; CDR2 reads SVGIG (reference sequence). The length of the CDR3 is 16 residues. The DNA for the CDR3 is TGTGCCTGGAGTGTAGGGCCCCTCGGTTCCTACAATGAGCAGTTCTTC. It specifies CAWSVGPLGSYNEQFF.

This clonotype was observed many times. V is TRBV29-1 and J is TRBJ2-1; D ambiguous. CDR1 and CDR2 from the germline V gene are SQVTM and ANQGSEA. Trimming removed 2 bases from V and 10 bases from J, with 21 bases in between. The CDR3 length is 15 residues. The CDR3 coding sequence is TGCAGCGTTGAACGGCGCAGTAACACTCCTTACGAGCAGTTCTTC. Translating gives CSVERRSNTPYEQFF.

This clonotype was detected many times. The CDR3 DNA is TGCGCCAGCAGTGAGATTCGGACTAGCGGGAGTGAGCAGTACTTC. Amino acids: CASSEIRTSGSEQYF. The chain has TRBV10-2 and TRBJ2-7, with 13 nucleotides matching TRBD2. Germline V lookup: CDR1 WSHSY, CDR2 SAAADI. J was trimmed by 7 bases and V by 2 bases; bases with no gene match: 5. The CDR3 consists of 15 residues.

The chain employs TRBV7-2 and TRBJ2-7; D not resolved. The CDR3 covers 13 residues. Trimming removed 4 bases from V and 2 bases from J, with 9 bases in between. CDR1 is SGHTA, CDR2 FQGNSA, per germline. This CDR3 reads CASSSGSPYEQYF. DNA for the CDR3: TGTGCCAGCAGCTCCGGCAGCCCCTACGAGCAGTACTTC. The full variable domain, in which reference TRBV7-2 and TRBJ2-7 provide the parts outside the CDR3, is GAGVSQSPSNKVTEKGKDVELRCDPISGHTALYWYRQSLGQGLEFLIYFQGNSAPDKSGLPSDRFSAERTGGSVSTLTIQRTQQEDSAVYLCASSSGSPYEQYFGPGTRLTVT.

This clonotype showed up many times. V gene TRBV27 combines with J gene TRBJ2-7; D is possibly TRBD1 (5 bases). Trimming took 1 base from V and 4 from J, leaving 17 bases between them. The CDR3 totals 16 residues. The germline V gene has CDR1 MNHEY and CDR2 SMNVEV (reference sequence). CDR3 DNA: TGTGCCAGCAGTTTATTGTCTGGGCTGGGGCCTTACGAGCAGTACTTC. It specifies CASSLLSGLGPYEQYF.

This clonotype has a count of ten or more. The chain recombines TRBV4-2 with TRBJ2-1; weak D call: TRBD2 (5 bases). The CDR3 covers 12 residues. The V gene's germline CDR1 is LGHNA and CDR2 YNFKEQ. Trimming took 8 bases from V and 7 from J, leaving 12 bases between them. DNA for the CDR3: TGTGCCAGCCAGAGCGGAGAAAATGAGCAGTTCTTC. It yields the protein CASQSGENEQFF.